The TCR beta chain under discussion was sequenced for a study of response to subunit inactivated influenza vaccine. As regards this clonotype: Its target is not known.

Each CDR3 protein is one row after TCRdb ran MiXCR on the RT-PCR reads. Here the sample spans hundreds of thousands of distinct CDR3 sequences, approximately 15% being singletons. Broader study findings: Few new T cells, the authors suggested, are recruited by each seasonal influenza vaccination.

The V and J ends lost 4 bases and 5 bases, in that order; junction bases with no gene match: 10. Germline V gives CDR1 DFQATT, CDR2 SNEGSKA (reference sequence). This CDR3 is built from 15 residues. The specimen was CD4+ T cells sorted from PBMCs, collected 23 to 25 months after vaccination. This sequence was found in a man aged 50 to 69 who received an inactivated influenza vaccine. The rearrangement uses TRBV20-1 and TRBJ2-5; 10 bases match TRBD2. The CDR3 DNA reads TGCAGTGCTAAAGGAGCGGGAGGGACCCAGGAGACCCAGTACTTC. Its translation: CSAKGAGGTQETQYF.